These 22 T cell receptor beta chains were sequenced from one sample in a study of T cells in Graves' hyperthyroidism and ophthalmopathy. Amplified TCR beta CDR3 regions came from RNA transcripts. During a first-round RT-PCR of the TCR CDR3, the HTBI primer set was used. TCRdb recomputed calls from the multiplex PCR reads with MiXCR, one row per CDR3 protein. The repertoire holds about 600,000 distinct CDR3 sequences, with more than 15% as singletons. The material sequenced was blood. All receptors come from a woman aged 40-49 years with Graves' ophthalmopathy.

This clonotype occurred many times. V usage is TRBV28 and J usage is TRBJ1-6; the D gene is possibly TRBD1 (5 bases). There are 13 residues in the CDR3. V lost 6 bases, J lost 7 bases, and 10 bases lay in between. Germline V gene sequence: CDR1 MDHEN, CDR2 SYDVKM. The CDR3 DNA follows: TGTGCCAGCAGGAGACAGTTCAATTCACCCCTCCACTTT. This encodes CASRRQFNSPLHF.

This clonotype was seen more than once but under ten times. The chain uses TRBV20-1 and TRBJ1-2, with D hard to call. This CDR3 spans 17 amino acids. CDR1 DFQATT and CDR2 SNEGSKA come from the germline V gene (reference sequence). V dropped 6 bases and J dropped 0 bases, with 23 bases sitting between them. The CDR3 DNA is TGCAGTGCCAACCTCCTGCGAGGAAGGATAGCTAACTATGGCTACACCTTC. It is translated as CSANLLRGRIANYGYTF.

This clonotype was seen ten or more times. The chain couples TRBV3-1 to TRBJ2-1; 9 bases fit TRBD2. The junction had 5 bases not matched to a gene; V was cut back by 2 bases and J by 6 bases. The CDR3 is 15 amino acids. Germline CDR1 reads LGHDT; CDR2 reads YNNKEL (reference sequence). CDR3 DNA sequence: TGTGCCAGCAGCCAACTTAGCGGGGGATCCAATGAGCAGTTCTTC. This codes for CASSQLSGGSNEQFF.

This clonotype was recorded many times. The chain has TRBV2 and TRBJ2-7, with 7 bases matching TRBD2. CDR3 length: 15 amino acids. Germline values: CDR1 SNHLY, CDR2 FYNNEI. Losses at the gene ends were 6 bases for V and 4 bases for J; bases not matched to a gene: 12. The CDR3 DNA is TGTGCCAGCAGGGCCCCGAGGCTCGGGAGGTACGAGCAGTACTTC. Translating it yields CASRAPRLGRYEQYF.

This clonotype was seen ten or more times. The rearrangement uses TRBV28 and TRBJ2-7; D possibly uses TRBD1 or TRBD2 (6 bases each). Germline assignment: CDR1 MDHEN and CDR2 SYDVKM. The CDR3 loop spans 15 amino acids. Trimming cost V 2 bases and J 9 bases, with 20 bases left between them. The CDR3 here is CASSLEVGGLRGQYF. CDR3 DNA: TGTGCCAGCAGTTTAGAAGTCGGGGGCCTGAGGGGGCAGTACTTC. The complete variable domain, with remaining parts taken from reference TRBV28 and TRBJ2-7, reads DVKVTQSSRYLVKRTGEKVFLECVQDMDHENMFWYRQDPGLGLRLIYFSYDVKMKEKGDIPEGYSVSREKKERFSLILESASTNQTSMYLCASSLEVGGLRGQYFGPGTRLTVT.

This clonotype was found many times. The chain couples TRBV2 to TRBJ2-3; no firm D call. The CDR3 loop spans 15 amino acids. Trimming left V 0 bases short and J 2 bases short, with 9 bases between. Germline lookup yields CDR1 SNHLY and CDR2 FYNNEI. In nucleotides, the CDR3 is TGTGCCAGCAGTGAAGCGCCAAGAACCACAGATACGCAGTATTTT. Translated, it gives CASSEAPRTTDTQYF.

There are many counts of this clonotype. This chain connects TRBV7-8 to TRBJ1-1; TRBD1 aligns across 10 bases. Losses at the gene ends were 5 bases for V and 1 base for J; bases not matched to a gene: 13. This CDR3 is 18 amino acids long. The germline V gene has CDR1 SGHVS and CDR2 FQNEAQ. The CDR3 sequence: CASSNRQGAFGKNTEAFF. The CDR3 coding sequence is TGTGCCAGCAGCAACCGACAGGGGGCGTTTGGAAAGAACACTGAAGCTTTCTTT.

The chain has TRBV6-5 and TRBJ1-2, with a possible D match to TRBD1 (6 bases). Trimming pared 0 bases from V and 1 base from J, leaving 12 bases between. The germline CDR1 and CDR2 sequences are MNHEY and SVGAGI. The CDR3 length is 16 residues. This CDR3 is CASSYSGGAGNYGYTF. The CDR3, as DNA: TGTGCCAGCAGTTACTCCGGGGGCGCGGGTAACTATGGCTACACCTTC.

This clonotype was observed at least ten times. The chain couples TRBV7-3 to TRBJ2-1, with D maybe TRBD2 (6 bases). This CDR3 is built from 15 residues. The V and J ends lost 5 bases and 3 bases respectively, with 14 bases between them. Per the germline V gene, CDR1 is SGHTA and CDR2 is FQGTGA. The CDR3: CASSLTGTGYNEQFF. CDR3 nucleotide sequence: TGTGCCAGCAGCCTCACCGGGACTGGCTACAATGAGCAGTTCTTC.

V usage is TRBV24-1 and J usage is TRBJ1-2; D unresolved. Germline V gives CDR1 KGHDR, CDR2 SFDVKD. Trimming took 2 bases from V and 7 from J, leaving 10 bases between them. This CDR3 has 13 residues. In DNA, the CDR3 is TGTGCCACCAGTGATTATACGGACGGTGGCTACACCTTC. Its translation is CATSDYTDGGYTF.

The gene calls are TRBV12-3 or TRBV12-4 and TRBJ2-1, with TRBD2 identical over 9 bases. Germline trimming cut 7 bases from V and 2 bases from J; bases unmatched to any gene: 6. The CDR3 is 15 amino acids. The CDR3 reads CASTLLAGPYNEQFF. The CDR3 DNA reads TGTGCCAGCACCTTGCTAGCGGGACCCTACAATGAGCAGTTCTTC.

This clonotype was counted only a few times. The genes are TRBV12-3 or TRBV12-4 and TRBJ1-2, with 7 bases fitting TRBD1. The CDR3 runs 15 residues. V dropped 5 bases and J dropped 6; count of bases not matched to a gene: 12. Written as DNA, the CDR3 is TGTGCCAGCAGTCGGAACCGACAGGGTCCTGATGGCTACACCTTC. This gives the protein CASSRNRQGPDGYTF.

In this sample, this clonotype turned up many times. The gene calls are TRBV12-3 or TRBV12-4 and TRBJ1-1; no definite D call. The germline V and J ends were trimmed by 6 bases and 1 base, with 9 bases remaining between them. The CDR3 has 13 residues. CDR3 region: CASRRQKNTEAFF. DNA of the CDR3: TGTGCCAGCAGACGTCAGAAGAACACTGAAGCTTTCTTT.

The J gene is TRBJ2-6, the V gene TRBV5-1; D unclear. The CDR3 length is 15 residues. Germline values: CDR1 SGHRS, CDR2 YFSETQ. Trimming removed 0 bases at V and 4 bases at J, with 8 bases between. CDR3 protein: CASSLATAGANVLTF. In DNA, the CDR3 is TGCGCCAGCAGCTTGGCCACCGCCGGGGCCAACGTCCTGACTTTC.

This chain links TRBV29-1 with TRBJ1-1; TRBD1 matches 10 bases. The germline V gene has CDR1 SQVTM and CDR2 ANQGSEA. The J segment lost 6 bases and the V segment lost 6 bases, leaving 7 bases of the junction unmatched. The length of the CDR3 is 13 residues. In nucleotides, the CDR3 is TGCAGCGTGGTGACAGGGGGCATGGCTGAAGCTTTCTTT. Its protein product is CSVVTGGMAEAFF.

The genes are TRBV6-7 and TRBJ2-1; 10 bases line up with TRBD1. TRBV6-7 is assigned to the ORF class and has an uncertain function. The V and J ends lost 0 bases and 0 bases, in that order; junction bases with no gene match: 2. The CDR3 runs to 17 residues. The CDR3 is CASSYSGDRGSYNEQFF. The CDR3 DNA reads TGTGCCAGCAGTTACTCAGGGGACAGGGGCTCCTACAATGAGCAGTTCTTC.

This clonotype was seen repeatedly, ten times or more. V gene TRBV12-3 or TRBV12-4 combines with J gene TRBJ1-5, with D perhaps matching TRBD1 (6 bases). With 1 base removed from V and 7 bases from J, the gap between germline ends came to 11 bases. The CDR3 consists of 14 residues. DNA of the CDR3: TGTGCCAGCAGTTTAGGCAGGGGCCTACAGCCCCAGCATTTT. Amino acids: CASSLGRGLQPQHF.

This clonotype has at least ten counts. V is TRBV10-3 and J is TRBJ1-6; the match to TRBD1 covers 10 bases. The V gene end was trimmed by 3 bases and the J gene end by 7 bases; junction bases not matched to a gene: 6. There are 16 residues in the CDR3. Per germline, CDR1 ENHRY and CDR2 SYGVKD. DNA for the CDR3: TGTGCCATCAGTGAATCAGACAGGGGGCTGAATTCACCCCTCCACTTT. Protein sequence: CAISESDRGLNSPLHF.

The chain has TRBV5-5 and TRBJ1-2, with TRBD1 matching 10 bases. Germline V lookup: CDR1 SGHKS, CDR2 YYEKEE (reference sequence). Trimming took 4 bases from V and 8 from J; bases not matched to a gene: 11. The CDR3 has 15 amino acids. CDR3 region: CASSLDRGRLYGYTF. CDR3 in DNA: TGTGCCAGCAGCCTCGACAGGGGGCGGTTATACGGCTACACCTTC. Drawing the rest from reference TRBV5-5 and TRBJ1-2, the complete variable domain is DAGVTQSPTHLIKTRGQQVTLRCSPISGHKSVSWYQQVLGQGPQFIFQYYEKEERGRGNFPDRFSARQFPNYSSELNVNALLLGDSALYLCASSLDRGRLYGYTFGSGTRLTVV.

The chain links TRBV2 to TRBJ2-1; TRBD2 aligns across 9 bases. Germline loops: CDR1 SNHLY, CDR2 FYNNEI. This CDR3 contains 15 residues. After removal of 8 bases from V and 1 base from J, the junction contained 6 bases not matched to a gene. CDR3 amino acids: CASGAGGGSYNEQFF. The CDR3, as DNA: TGTGCCAGCGGGGCGGGGGGGGGGTCCTACAATGAGCAGTTCTTC.

This clonotype was counted many times. The chain combines TRBV6-1 with TRBJ2-1; D remains unclear. Trimming took off 5 bases at V and 9 bases at J, with 5 bases between the two ends. The CDR3 length is 10 residues. CDR1 and CDR2 (germline): MNHNS, SASEGT. CDR3 sequence: CASSHFEQFF. The CDR3 nucleotides are TGTGCCAGCAGTCATTTTGAGCAGTTCTTC.

This clonotype was seen at least ten times. This sequence joins TRBV6-6 and TRBJ1-2; D is unclear. Trimming cost V 1 base and J 7 bases, with 10 bases left between them. In germline, CDR1 is MNHNY, CDR2 SVGAGI (reference sequence). This CDR3 region has 13 residues. The CDR3 protein is CASSYFGGRGYTF. CDR3 nucleotides: TGTGCCAGCAGTTACTTTGGCGGACGTGGCTACACCTTC.